Each of the 20 T cell receptor beta chains below was sequenced from the same sample in a study of OX40 agonist ivuxolimab in advanced cancers. TCRdb's copy holds only in-frame clones and misses some; the assay was immunoSEQ multiplex PCR. The table includes 95,000 to 150,000 clones, around 93% detected once. The source material was CD4+ or CD8+ T cells sorted from blood, sampled in a trial of the OX40 agonist ivuxolimab. Receptors were obtained from an adult with an advanced solid tumor such as melanoma, head and neck, liver or kidney cancer.

On this clone: The junction differs from germline at one of its ends, possibly a read error. This chain links TRBV2 with TRBJ2-6, with D maybe TRBD1 (6 bases). Germline assignment: CDR1 SNHLY and CDR2 FYNNEI. The CDR3 has 15 amino acids. CDR3 nucleotides: TGTGCCAGCAGACGGACAGACTCTGGGGCCAACGTCCCGACTTTC. Protein product: CASRRTDSGANVPTF.

The rearrangement links TRBV27 to TRBJ1-5; perhaps TRBD1 as D (5 bases). This CDR3 contains 16 residues. The V end lost 6 bases, the J end lost 2 bases, and 17 bases lay between the germline ends. Germline V gene lookup returns CDR1 MNHEY and CDR2 SMNVEV (reference sequence). Here the CDR3 reads CASSTYRGYRNQPQHF. For the CDR3, the DNA is TGTGCCAGCAGCACCTACCGGGGGTACCGCAATCAGCCCCAGCATTTT.

This rearrangement joins TRBV2 to TRBJ2-1, with 10 positions matching TRBD1. Per the germline V gene, CDR1 is SNHLY and CDR2 is FYNNEI. Germline trimming cut 6 bases from V and 4 bases from J; bases unmatched to any gene: 3. This CDR3 spans 14 amino acids. Here the CDR3 DNA reads TGTGCCAGCAGCCGGGACAGGGGTTACAATGAGCAGTTCTTC. This translates into CASSRDRGYNEQFF.

The chain links TRBV28 to TRBJ2-7, with 11 bases lining up with TRBD1. This CDR3 contains 15 residues. V trimming: 3 bases; J trimming: 6 bases; junction bases outside the gene matches: 7. Germline CDR1 reads MDHEN; CDR2 reads SYDVKM. The DNA of the CDR3 is TGTGCCAGCAGTTTGATTACGGGGACAGGGGGCGAGCAGTACTTC. It specifies CASSLITGTGGEQYF.

This chain joins TRBV2 and TRBJ1-5; no clear D. Trimming removed 2 bases at V and 7 bases at J, with 12 bases between. The CDR3 extends over 14 amino acids. Germline CDR1 reads SNHLY; CDR2 reads FYNNEI. The CDR3 bases are TGTGCCAGCAGTGAACAGAGCGTGGGGCAGCCCCAGCATTTT. Its translation: CASSEQSVGQPQHF.

This chain links TRBV2 with TRBJ2-7; D may be TRBD1 or TRBD2 (5 bases each). CDR1 is SNHLY and CDR2 is FYNNEI in the germline V gene. The CDR3 contains 14 residues. V lost 8 bases and J 2 bases, leaving 16 bases between the germline ends. As DNA, the CDR3 is TGTGCCAGCTCGACCGGGACCGACACCTACGAGCAGTACTTC. This sequence encodes CASSTGTDTYEQYF.

The chain recombines TRBV7-9 with TRBJ2-1; D is unclear. The CDR3 sequence is 16 residues long. The V gene lost 1 base and the J gene lost 0 bases, with 10 bases spanning the gap. Germline assignment: CDR1 SEHNR and CDR2 FQNEAQ (reference sequence). CDR3 DNA: TGTGCCAGCAGCTTAGGGTTACTCGGCTCCTACAATGAGCAGTTCTTC. Translating it yields CASSLGLLGSYNEQFF.

This chain links TRBV7-2 with TRBJ2-5, with 12 bases fitting TRBD2. CDR3 length equals 15 residues. Germline-derived CDR1 and CDR2 are SGHTA and FQGNSA. The ends lost 5 bases at V and 7 bases at J; junction bases unmatched: 8. CDR3 amino acids: CASSPLTSGSGTQYF. In DNA form, the CDR3 reads TGTGCCAGCAGCCCCTTGACTAGCGGGAGTGGGACCCAGTACTTC.

This chain uses TRBV6-6 with TRBJ2-3; 12 nucleotides align to TRBD2. The germline gives CDR1 MNHNY, CDR2 SVGAGI (reference sequence). This CDR3 has 12 residues. The V gene end was trimmed by 8 bases and the J gene end by 9 bases; junction bases not matched to a gene: 3. The CDR3 spells CASLAGGVTQYF. For the CDR3, the DNA is TGTGCCAGCCTAGCGGGAGGGGTGACGCAGTATTTT.

The gene calls are TRBV18 and TRBJ1-4; D is possibly TRBD1 (5 bases). This CDR3 is built from 15 residues. Germline V gene data show CDR1 as KGHSH and CDR2 as LQKENI. Between the trimmed V and J ends, which lost 4 bases and 0 bases, there was a span of 9 bases. CDR3 sequence reads: CASSLGQATNEKLFF. The CDR3 DNA is TGTGCCAGCTCACTTGGACAAGCAACTAATGAAAAACTGTTTTTT.

The chain links TRBV19 to TRBJ2-5; TRBD1 aligns across 8 bases. The CDR3 contains 14 residues. Germline-derived CDR1 and CDR2 are LNHDA and SQIVND (reference sequence). The trim removed 3 bases at V and 3 bases at J, leaving 3 bases unmatched. CDR3 protein: CASSIQGAKETQYF. The DNA for the CDR3 is TGTGCCAGTAGTATTCAGGGGGCGAAAGAGACCCAGTACTTC.

Written as DNA, the CDR3 is TGTGCCAGCAGGGGGCGGGACAGCTCCTACGAGCAGTACTTC. The encoded protein is CASRGRDSSYEQYF. The chain uses TRBV2 and TRBJ2-7; maybe TRBD1 (7 bases). The CDR3 loop spans 14 amino acids. Germline V lookup: CDR1 SNHLY, CDR2 FYNNEI. V was clipped by 6 bases and J by 0 bases, with 12 bases between them.

The chain links TRBV6-1 to TRBJ2-7; D unclear. Trimming took off 3 bases at V and 4 bases at J, with 13 bases between the two ends. Per the germline V gene, CDR1 is MNHNS and CDR2 is SASEGT. The CDR3 is made up of 14 amino acids. Here the CDR3 reads CASSDRPRWYEQYF. CDR3 sequence (DNA): TGTGCCAGCAGTGATCGACCGAGGTGGTACGAGCAGTACTTC.

This chain connects TRBV30 to TRBJ1-2; 7 nucleotides match TRBD1. The CDR3 loop spans 17 amino acids. After removal of 0 bases from V and 8 bases from J, the junction contained 18 bases not matched to a gene. Germline assignment: CDR1 GTSNPN and CDR2 SVGIG (reference sequence). CDR3 DNA sequence: TGTGCCTGGAGTGTTCAATTCGGGCAGGGGGTGCGGCGGGGCTACACCTTC. Residues: CAWSVQFGQGVRRGYTF.

This chain uses TRBV5-4 with TRBJ2-2; TRBD2 matches 8 bases. Germline V gene data show CDR1 as SGHNT and CDR2 as YYREEE (reference sequence). The CDR3 contains 14 residues. V was pared by 3 bases and J by 6 bases, with 4 bases of the junction left unmatched. CDR3 nucleotide sequence: TGTGCCAGCAGCTCTGGACTAGCCCCCGGGGAGCTGTTTTTT. Protein sequence: CASSSGLAPGELFF.

V is TRBV6-1 and J is TRBJ2-3; 7 positions match TRBD2. The ends lost 1 base at V and 5 bases at J; junction bases unmatched: 3. CDR3 size: 14 residues. The germline V gene has CDR1 MNHNS and CDR2 SASEGT. The CDR3 sequence: CASSEGAGVDTQYF. DNA of the CDR3: TGTGCCAGCAGTGAAGGGGCGGGAGTAGATACGCAGTATTTT.

The chain is built from TRBV6-6 and TRBJ1-2; D is undetermined. The V end lost 2 bases, the J end lost 2 bases, and 9 bases lay between the germline ends. The CDR3 covers 14 residues. Germline V gene lookup returns CDR1 MNHNY and CDR2 SVGAGI (reference sequence). The CDR3: CASSYLSGNYGYTF. The CDR3 DNA reads as TGTGCCAGCAGTTACCTTTCCGGGAACTATGGCTACACCTTC.

This rearrangement joins TRBV5-1 to TRBJ2-3, with D perhaps TRBD1 or TRBD2 (5 bases each). There are 15 residues in the CDR3. Germline loops: CDR1 SGHRS, CDR2 YFSETQ. The V end was cut by 4 bases, the J end by 3 bases, with 15 bases between. The chain's CDR3 is CASSRDGIKTDTQYF. In nucleotides, the CDR3 is TGCGCCAGCAGCCGGGACGGCATTAAAACAGATACGCAGTATTTT.

The gene calls are TRBV6-1 and TRBJ1-2; the D is unclear. The V and J ends lost 1 base and 3 bases respectively, with 6 bases between them. Germline lookup yields CDR1 MNHNS and CDR2 SASEGT. The CDR3 has 13 amino acids. CDR3 loop: CASSEEYHYGYTF. CDR3 sequence (DNA): TGTGCCAGCAGTGAAGAATACCACTATGGCTACACCTTC.

The chain joins TRBV30 to TRBJ1-2; TRBD1 matches at 7 bases. This CDR3 region has 17 residues. Germline-derived CDR1 and CDR2 are GTSNPN and SVGIG (reference sequence). Trimming at V came to 0 bases and at J to 6 bases, leaving 16 bases not matched to a gene. CDR3: CAWSVLRGTALDDGYTF. Written as DNA, the CDR3 is TGTGCCTGGAGTGTACTTAGGGGGACAGCTTTAGACGATGGCTACACCTTC. Full variable domain (outside the CDR3, taken from reference TRBV30 and TRBJ1-2): SQTIHQWPATLVQPVGSPLSLECTVEGTSNPNLYWYRQAAGRGLQLLFYSVGIGQISSEVPQNLSASRPQDRQFILSSKKLLLSDSGFYLCAWSVLRGTALDDGYTFGSGTRLTVV.